Presented here are 10 T cell receptor beta chains from one specimen sequenced in a study of blood T cell repertoires in COVID-19 (dated by TCRdb to the early 2020s). Library preparation employed the immunoSEQ multiplex PCR assay. The source is immuneACCESS, and TCRdb retained only in-frame sequences with V and J called. Part of the clones is not carried over; for the studies checked, unresolved V genes explain less than half of this, and the remainder is unexplained. The sample profile shows roughly 70,000 clones; roughly nine tenths of them were found once. The top ten constitute around 5.2% of the sample. Material: peripheral blood. The receptors were gathered from a woman in her fifties or sixties with active COVID-19.

This chain uses TRBV18 with TRBJ2-3, with D unclear. The germline CDR1 and CDR2 sequences are KGHSH and LQKENI. With 3 bases removed from V and 5 bases from J, the gap between germline ends came to 9 bases. This CDR3 has 13 amino acids. In DNA, the CDR3 is TGTGCCAGCTCACCTAGTTCCATAGATACGCAGTATTTT. It yields the protein CASSPSSIDTQYF.

J is TRBJ2-1 and V is TRBV7-8; 11 bases line up with TRBD2. Trimming at V came to 1 base and at J to 3 bases, leaving 2 bases not matched to a gene. The germline V gene has CDR1 SGHVS and CDR2 FQNEAQ. The CDR3 contains 16 residues. The CDR3: CASSLELAGDYNEQFF. CDR3 in DNA: TGTGCCAGCAGCTTAGAACTAGCGGGAGACTACAATGAGCAGTTCTTC.

The DNA for the CDR3 is TGTGCCTGGAGTCTCCTTAGACAGGGGAACACTGAAGCTTTCTTT. Translated, it gives CAWSLLRQGNTEAFF. V and J are TRBV30 and TRBJ1-1, with 7 bases fitting TRBD1. J was trimmed by 1 base and V by 2 bases; bases with no gene match: 7. Germline CDR1 reads GTSNPN; CDR2 reads SVGIG (reference sequence). The CDR3 runs 15 residues.

The chain recombines TRBV5-5 with TRBJ1-2; 8 bases agree with TRBD1. The J segment lost 5 bases and the V segment lost 4 bases, leaving 10 bases of the junction unmatched. The CDR3 has 15 amino acids. Germline V CDR1 and CDR2: SGHKS, YYEKEE (reference sequence). The CDR3 loop reads CASSLSDRATYGYTF. The CDR3 DNA is TGTGCCAGCAGCCTATCGGACAGGGCGACGTATGGCTACACCTTC.

The V gene is TRBV11-2, the J gene TRBJ1-2; D may be TRBD1 (5 bases). CDR1 is SGHAT and CDR2 is FQNNGV in the germline V gene. Trimming took 7 bases from V and 3 from J, leaving 18 bases between them. The CDR3 runs 15 residues. CDR3 protein: CASTPLTGSHYGYTF. The CDR3 DNA reads TGTGCCAGCACCCCTTTAACAGGTAGTCACTATGGCTACACCTTC.

The J gene is TRBJ2-3, the V gene TRBV20-1; 8 nucleotides line up with TRBD2. The CDR3 has 12 residues. The ends lost 3 bases at V and 6 bases at J; junction bases unmatched: 2. Germline V gives CDR1 DFQATT, CDR2 SNEGSKA (reference sequence). The CDR3: CSASRLADTQYF. The CDR3 DNA reads as TGCAGTGCTAGTCGACTAGCGGATACGCAGTATTTT.

This clone has more than one count but fewer than ten. The rearrangement uses TRBV7-2 and TRBJ1-5, with D unclear. V was pared by 2 bases and J by 6 bases, with 11 bases between. CDR1 is SGHTA, CDR2 FQGNSA, per germline. This CDR3 is 14 amino acids long. CDR3 DNA sequence: TGTGCCAGCAGCTTAATGAATACCGGTCAGCCCCAGCATTTT. Protein sequence: CASSLMNTGQPQHF.

The V and J genes are TRBV12-3 or TRBV12-4 and TRBJ2-3; 10 bases match TRBD2. This CDR3 spans 13 amino acids. With V trimmed by 5 bases and J by 11 bases, 7 bases remained unmatched. The CDR3 sequence: CASSPRASGRQYF. CDR3 nucleotide sequence: TGTGCCAGCAGTCCCCGGGCTAGCGGGAGGCAGTATTTT.

J is TRBJ2-7 and V is TRBV5-1; 8 nucleotides align to TRBD1. In germline, CDR1 is SGHRS, CDR2 YFSETQ. CDR3 length: 16 residues. Trimming cost V 0 bases and J 3 bases; bases outside gene matches: 8. This chain's CDR3 is CASSLDGQGAVYEQYF. The DNA of the CDR3 is TGCGCCAGCAGCTTGGATGGGCAGGGGGCCGTCTACGAGCAGTACTTC.

The gene calls are TRBV7-9 and TRBJ1-2; D not certain. The germline gives CDR1 SEHNR, CDR2 FQNEAQ (reference sequence). V lost 3 bases and J lost 4, with 21 bases in between. The CDR3 is 17 amino acids. CDR3 DNA: TGTGCCAGCAGCTTGGCGGGAGGAAGGGAACGTACCTATGGCTACACCTTC. It encodes CASSLAGGRERTYGYTF.